Listed here is a single T cell receptor (beta chain). Its antigen is not known. The table came from immunoSEQ multiplex PCR; TCRdb's copy has only in-frame clones and leaves some out. The data show about 150,000 clones, 75% to 95% seen once. This sample is drawn from a study of T cell responses to AZD1222 COVID-19 vaccine. Study conclusions and caveats: Spike-specific TCR breadth and depth were elevated following two AZD1222 doses. Most donors were white British and more were female, and clonal diversity was possibly underestimated. Baseline seropositives among AZD1222 recipients totaled only six or seven. Unmutated regions of variants are reportedly targeted by nearly half of spike-specific TCRs.

V lost 7 bases to trimming and J lost 5 bases, with 14 bases between them. The CDR3 runs 13 residues. CDR1 and CDR2 (germline): SQVTM, ANQGSEA. This clonotype originated in an adult in good health. J is TRBJ1-4 and V is TRBV29-1, with D unresolved. The sequences come from peripheral blood, collected on day 0 of MenACWY control vaccination. CDR3 sequence (DNA): TGCAGCGCGGCCCGGACGGTGAATGAAAAACTGTTTTTT. Its translation is CSAARTVNEKLFF.